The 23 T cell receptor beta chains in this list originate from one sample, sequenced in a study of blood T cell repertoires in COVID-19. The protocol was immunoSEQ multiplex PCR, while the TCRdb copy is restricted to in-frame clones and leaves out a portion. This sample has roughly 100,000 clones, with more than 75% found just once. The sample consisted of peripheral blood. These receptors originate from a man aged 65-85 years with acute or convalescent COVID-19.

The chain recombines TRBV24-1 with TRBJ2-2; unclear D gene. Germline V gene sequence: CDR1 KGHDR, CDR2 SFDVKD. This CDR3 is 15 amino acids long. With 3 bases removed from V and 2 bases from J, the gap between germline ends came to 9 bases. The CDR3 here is CATSDGFINTGELFF. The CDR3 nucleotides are TGTGCCACCAGTGATGGCTTCATCAACACCGGGGAGCTGTTTTTT.

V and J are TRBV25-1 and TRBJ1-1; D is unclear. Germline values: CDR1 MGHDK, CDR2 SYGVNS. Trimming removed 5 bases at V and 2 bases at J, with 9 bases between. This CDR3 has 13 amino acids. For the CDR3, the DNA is TGTGCCAGCAGTCTGTATTTTAACACTGAAGCTTTCTTT. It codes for CASSLYFNTEAFF.

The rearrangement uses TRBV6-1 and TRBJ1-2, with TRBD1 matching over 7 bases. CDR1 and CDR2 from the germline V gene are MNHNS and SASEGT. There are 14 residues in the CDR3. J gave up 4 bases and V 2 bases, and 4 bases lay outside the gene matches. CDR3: CASSESGGPYGYTF. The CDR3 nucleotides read TGTGCCAGCAGTGAATCAGGGGGGCCCTATGGCTACACCTTC.

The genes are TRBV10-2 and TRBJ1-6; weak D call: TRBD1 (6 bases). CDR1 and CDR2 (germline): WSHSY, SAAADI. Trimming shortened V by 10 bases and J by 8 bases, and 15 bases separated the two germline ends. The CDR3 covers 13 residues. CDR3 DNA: TGCGCCATCCGGGACACGGATTATTCACCCCTCCACTTT. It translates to CAIRDTDYSPLHF.

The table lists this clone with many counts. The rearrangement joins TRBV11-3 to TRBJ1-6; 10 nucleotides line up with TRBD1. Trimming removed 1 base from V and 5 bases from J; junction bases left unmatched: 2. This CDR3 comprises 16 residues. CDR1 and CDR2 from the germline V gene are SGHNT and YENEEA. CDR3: CASSLGDRGHNSPLHF. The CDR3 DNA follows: TGTGCCAGCAGCTTAGGGGACAGGGGACATAATTCACCCCTCCACTTT.

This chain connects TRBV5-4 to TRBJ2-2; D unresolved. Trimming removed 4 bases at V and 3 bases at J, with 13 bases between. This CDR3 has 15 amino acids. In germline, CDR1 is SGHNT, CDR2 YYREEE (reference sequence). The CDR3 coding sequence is TGTGCCAGCAGCCCCCGCCCGGGTCACACCGGGGAGCTGTTTTTT. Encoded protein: CASSPRPGHTGELFF. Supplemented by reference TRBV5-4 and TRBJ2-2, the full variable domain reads ETGVTQSPTHLIKTRGQQVTLRCSSQSGHNTVSWYQQALGQGPQFIFQYYREEENGRGNFPPRFSGLQFPNYSSELNVNALELDDSALYLCASSPRPGHTGELFFGEGSRLTVL.

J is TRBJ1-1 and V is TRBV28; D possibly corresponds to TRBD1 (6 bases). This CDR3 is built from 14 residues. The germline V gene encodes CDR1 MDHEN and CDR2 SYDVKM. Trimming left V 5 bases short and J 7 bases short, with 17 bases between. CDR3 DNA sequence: TGTGCCAGCAGTGTAGTGGGGGCGGAGGATGAAGCTTTCTTT. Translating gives CASSVVGAEDEAFF.

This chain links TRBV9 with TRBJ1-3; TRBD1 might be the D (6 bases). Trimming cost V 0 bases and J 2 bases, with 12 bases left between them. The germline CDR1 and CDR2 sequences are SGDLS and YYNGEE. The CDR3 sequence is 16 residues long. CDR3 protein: CASSVDQGTAGNTIYF. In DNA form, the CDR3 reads TGTGCCAGCAGCGTAGATCAGGGGACGGCTGGAAACACCATATATTTT.

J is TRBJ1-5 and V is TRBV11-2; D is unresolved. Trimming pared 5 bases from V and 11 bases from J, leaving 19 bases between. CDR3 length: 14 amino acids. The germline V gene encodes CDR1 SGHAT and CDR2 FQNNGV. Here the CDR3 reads CASSPDGPRRAQHF. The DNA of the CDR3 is TGTGCCAGCAGCCCGGACGGACCCCGGCGGGCCCAGCATTTT.

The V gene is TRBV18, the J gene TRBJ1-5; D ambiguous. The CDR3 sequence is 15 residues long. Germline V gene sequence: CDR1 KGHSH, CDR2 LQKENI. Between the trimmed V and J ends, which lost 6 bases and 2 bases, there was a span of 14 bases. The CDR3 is CASSRPQAGNQPQHF. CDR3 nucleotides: TGTGCCAGCTCTCGGCCCCAGGCTGGCAATCAGCCCCAGCATTTT. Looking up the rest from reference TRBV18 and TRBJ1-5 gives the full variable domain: NAGVMQNPRHLVRRRGQEARLRCSPMKGHSHVYWYRQLPEEGLKFMVYLQKENIIDESGMPKERFSAEFPKEGPSILRIQQVVRGDSAAYFCASSRPQAGNQPQHFGDGTRLSIL.

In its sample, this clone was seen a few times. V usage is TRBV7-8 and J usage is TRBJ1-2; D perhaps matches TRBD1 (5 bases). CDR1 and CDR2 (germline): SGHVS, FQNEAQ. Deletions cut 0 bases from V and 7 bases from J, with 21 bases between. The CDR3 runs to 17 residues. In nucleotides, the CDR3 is TGTGCCAGCAGCTTAGCGCTTGGAGGGGACGGCGTCACTGGCTACACCTTC. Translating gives CASSLALGGDGVTGYTF.

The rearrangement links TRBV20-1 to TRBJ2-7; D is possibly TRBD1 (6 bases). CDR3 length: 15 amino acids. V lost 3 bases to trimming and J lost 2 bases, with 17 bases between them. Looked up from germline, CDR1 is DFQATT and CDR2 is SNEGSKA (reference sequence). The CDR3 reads CSASGHLDRTYEQYF. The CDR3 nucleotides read TGCAGTGCTAGTGGACACTTGGACAGAACCTACGAGCAGTACTTC.

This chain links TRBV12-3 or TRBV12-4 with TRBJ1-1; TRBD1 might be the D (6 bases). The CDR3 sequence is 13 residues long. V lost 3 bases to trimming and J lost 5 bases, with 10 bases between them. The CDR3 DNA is TGTGCCAGCAGTTTCGGGCAGGGGACTGAAGCTTTCTTT. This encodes CASSFGQGTEAFF.

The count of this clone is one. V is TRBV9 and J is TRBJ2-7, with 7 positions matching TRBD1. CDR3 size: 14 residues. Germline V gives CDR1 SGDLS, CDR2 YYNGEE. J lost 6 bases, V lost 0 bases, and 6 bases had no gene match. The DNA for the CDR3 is TGTGCCAGCAGCGTAGATTGGTCAGGGGGCGAGCAGTACTTC. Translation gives CASSVDWSGGEQYF.

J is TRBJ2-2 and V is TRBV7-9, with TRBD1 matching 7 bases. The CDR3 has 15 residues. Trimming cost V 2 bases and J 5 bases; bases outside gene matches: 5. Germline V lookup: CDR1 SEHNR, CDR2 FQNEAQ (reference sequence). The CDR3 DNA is TGTGCCAGCAGCTTAAGGGGACAGACGACCGGGGAGCTGTTTTTT. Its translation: CASSLRGQTTGELFF.

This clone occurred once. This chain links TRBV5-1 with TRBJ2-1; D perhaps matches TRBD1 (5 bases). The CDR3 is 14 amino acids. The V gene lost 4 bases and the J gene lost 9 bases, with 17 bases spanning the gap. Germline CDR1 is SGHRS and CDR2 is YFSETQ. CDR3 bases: TGCGCCAGCAGCCTGGGGTCCCAGGGCGGTGAGCAGTTCTTC. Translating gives CASSLGSQGGEQFF.

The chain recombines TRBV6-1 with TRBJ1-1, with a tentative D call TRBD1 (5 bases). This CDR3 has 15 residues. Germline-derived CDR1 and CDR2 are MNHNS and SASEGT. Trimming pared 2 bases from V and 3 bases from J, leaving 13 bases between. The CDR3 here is CASSEWGGADTEAFF. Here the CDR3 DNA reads TGTGCCAGCAGTGAATGGGGCGGGGCGGACACTGAAGCTTTCTTT.

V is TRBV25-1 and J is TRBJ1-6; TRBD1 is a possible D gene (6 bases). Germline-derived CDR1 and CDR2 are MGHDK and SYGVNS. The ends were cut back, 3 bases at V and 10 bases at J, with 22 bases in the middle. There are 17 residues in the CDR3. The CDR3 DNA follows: TGTGCCAGCAGTGATCAGACCGGAACCAGGGGTCGGTCACCCCTCCACTTT. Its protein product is CASSDQTGTRGRSPLHF. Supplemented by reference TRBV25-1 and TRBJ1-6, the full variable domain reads EADIYQTPRYLVIGTGKKITLECSQTMGHDKMYWYQQDPGMELHLIHYSYGVNSTEKGDLSSESTVSRIRTEHFPLTLESARPSHTSQYLCASSDQTGTRGRSPLHFGNGTRLTVT.

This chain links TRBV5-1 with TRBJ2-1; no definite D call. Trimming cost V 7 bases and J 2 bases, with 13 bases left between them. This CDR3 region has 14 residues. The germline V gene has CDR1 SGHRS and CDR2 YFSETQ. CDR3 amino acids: CASGPGRTYNEQFF. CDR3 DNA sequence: TGCGCCAGCGGGCCTGGGCGAACCTACAATGAGCAGTTCTTC.

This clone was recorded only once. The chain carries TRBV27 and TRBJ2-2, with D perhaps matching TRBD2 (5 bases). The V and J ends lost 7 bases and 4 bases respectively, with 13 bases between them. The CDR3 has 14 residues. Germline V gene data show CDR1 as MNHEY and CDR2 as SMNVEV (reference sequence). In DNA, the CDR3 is TGTGCCAGCACCGCACTAGGCTCCACCGGGGAGCTGTTTTTT. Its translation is CASTALGSTGELFF.

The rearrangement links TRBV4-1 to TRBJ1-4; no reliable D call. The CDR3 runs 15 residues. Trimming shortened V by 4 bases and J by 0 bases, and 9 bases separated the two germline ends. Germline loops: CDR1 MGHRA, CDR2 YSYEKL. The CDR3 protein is CASSPLTATNEKLFF. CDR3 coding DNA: TGCGCCAGCAGCCCCCTCACAGCAACTAATGAAAAACTGTTTTTT.

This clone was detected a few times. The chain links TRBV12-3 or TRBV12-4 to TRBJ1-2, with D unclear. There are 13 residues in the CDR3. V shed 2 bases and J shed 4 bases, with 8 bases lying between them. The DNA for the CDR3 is TGTGCCAGCAGTTTAACATCCTTCTATGGCTACACCTTC. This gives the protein CASSLTSFYGYTF.

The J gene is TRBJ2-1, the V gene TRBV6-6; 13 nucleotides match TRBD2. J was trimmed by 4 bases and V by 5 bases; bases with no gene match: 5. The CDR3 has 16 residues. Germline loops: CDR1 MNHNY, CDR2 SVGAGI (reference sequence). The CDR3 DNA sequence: TGTGCCAGCAGTCGACTAGCGGGGGGTACTTACAATGAGCAGTTCTTC. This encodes CASSRLAGGTYNEQFF.